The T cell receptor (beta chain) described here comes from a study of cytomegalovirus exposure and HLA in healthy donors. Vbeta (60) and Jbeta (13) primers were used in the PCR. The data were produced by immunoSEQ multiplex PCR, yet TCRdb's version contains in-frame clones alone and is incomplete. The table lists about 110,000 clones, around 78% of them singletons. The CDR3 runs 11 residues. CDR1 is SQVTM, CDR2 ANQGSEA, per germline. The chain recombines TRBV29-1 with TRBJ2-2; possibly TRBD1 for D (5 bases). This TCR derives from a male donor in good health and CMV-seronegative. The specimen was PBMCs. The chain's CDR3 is CTIEEGVELFF. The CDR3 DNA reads TGCACCATAGAAGAAGGGGTTGAGCTGTTTTTT.